This T cell receptor beta chain was documented in a study of siplizumab effects on memory and regulatory T cells. Note on this clone: Its antigen is still unknown.

Per germline, CDR1 MNHNS and CDR2 SASEGT. The V and J ends lost 6 bases and 0 bases respectively, with 11 bases between them. CDR3 size: 14 residues. Study-wide results and caveats: It seemed that naive T cells were more diverse than memory cells and were major contributors to the alloresponse. Unstimulated subset assignment was obtained for only a minor fraction of alloreactive clones.

Per sample, approximately 10^5 TCR templates underwent assay. TCRdb keeps only in-frame clones here, not all; method: immunoSEQ multiplex PCR. This table holds about 50,000 clones, roughly 93% found once. Material for sequencing was CD8+ T cells sorted from blood. V usage is TRBV6-1 and J usage is TRBJ1-2; D gene unclear. The clonotype was recovered from a human donor in good health. DNA for the CDR3: TGTGCCAGCAGCAGTACCAGATCTAACTATGGCTACACCTTC. It codes for CASSSTRSNYGYTF.